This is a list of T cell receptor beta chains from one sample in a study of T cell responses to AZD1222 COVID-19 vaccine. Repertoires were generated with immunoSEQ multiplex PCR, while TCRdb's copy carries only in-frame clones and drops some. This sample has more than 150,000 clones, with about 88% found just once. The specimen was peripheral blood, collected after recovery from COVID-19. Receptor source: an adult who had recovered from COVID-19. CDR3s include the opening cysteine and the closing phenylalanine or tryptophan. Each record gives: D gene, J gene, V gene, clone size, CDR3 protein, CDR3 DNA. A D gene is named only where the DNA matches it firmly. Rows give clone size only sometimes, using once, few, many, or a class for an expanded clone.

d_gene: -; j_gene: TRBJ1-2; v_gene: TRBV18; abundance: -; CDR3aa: CASSPPGNYGYTF; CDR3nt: TGTGCCAGCTCACCACCAGGAAACTATGGCTACACCTTC
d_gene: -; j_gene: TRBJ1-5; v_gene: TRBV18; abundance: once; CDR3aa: CASSADGPNQPQHF; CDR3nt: TGTGCCAGCTCAGCGGACGGCCCAAATCAGCCCCAGCATTTT
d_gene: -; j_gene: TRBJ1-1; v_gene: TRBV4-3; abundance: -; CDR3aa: CASTKDSYNTEAFF; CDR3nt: TGCGCCAGCACTAAGGACAGTTACAACACTGAAGCTTTCTTT
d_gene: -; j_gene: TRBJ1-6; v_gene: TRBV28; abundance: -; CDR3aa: CASKTGTDNSPLHF; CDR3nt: TGTGCCAGTAAAACCGGGACGGATAATTCACCCCTCCACTTT
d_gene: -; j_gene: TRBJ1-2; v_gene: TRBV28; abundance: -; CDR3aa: CASSSYRRSNYGYTF; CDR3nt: TGTGCCAGCAGCTCTTACAGGCGATCTAACTATGGCTACACCTTC
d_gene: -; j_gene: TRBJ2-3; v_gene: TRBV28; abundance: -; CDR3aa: CASSLDLGVTDTQYF; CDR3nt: TGTGCCAGCAGTCTAGATCTTGGGGTCACAGATACGCAGTATTTT
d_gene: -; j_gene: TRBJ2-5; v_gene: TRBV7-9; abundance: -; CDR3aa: CASSLVGRGASETQYF; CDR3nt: TGTGCCAGCAGCTTAGTGGGTCGGGGGGCCTCAGAGACCCAGTACTTC
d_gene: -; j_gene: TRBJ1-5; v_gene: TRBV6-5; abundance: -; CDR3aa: CASSYSRGDQPQHF; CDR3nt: TGTGCCAGCAGTTACTCCCGGGGGGACCAGCCCCAGCATTTT
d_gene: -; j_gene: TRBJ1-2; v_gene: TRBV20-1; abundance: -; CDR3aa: CSAWKYGYTF; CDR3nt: TGCAGTGCTTGGAAATATGGCTACACCTTC
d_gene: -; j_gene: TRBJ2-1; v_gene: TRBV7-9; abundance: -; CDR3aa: CASSLASVSYNEQFF; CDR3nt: TGTGCCAGCAGCTTAGCCTCAGTTTCCTACAATGAGCAGTTCTTC
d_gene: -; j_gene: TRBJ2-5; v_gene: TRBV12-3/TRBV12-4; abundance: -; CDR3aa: CASSFRQGGTQYF; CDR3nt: TGTGCCAGCAGTTTTCGTCAGGGAGGGACCCAGTACTTC
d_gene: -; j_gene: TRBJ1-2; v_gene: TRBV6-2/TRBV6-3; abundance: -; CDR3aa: CASSYILVADYGYTF; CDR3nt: TGTGCCAGCAGTTACATTCTGGTGGCGGACTATGGCTACACCTTC
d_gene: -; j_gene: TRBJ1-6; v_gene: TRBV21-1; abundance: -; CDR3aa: CASSVQTLGTGQLSFGNSPLHF; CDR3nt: TGTGCCAGCAGCGTACAAACCCTTGGGACAGGGCAGTTGTCTTTCGGTAATTCACCCCTCCACTTT
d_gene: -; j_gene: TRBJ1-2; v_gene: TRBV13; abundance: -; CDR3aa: CASRQLPPPYGYTF; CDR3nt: TGTGCCAGCAGACAGCTACCCCCACCCTATGGCTACACCTTC
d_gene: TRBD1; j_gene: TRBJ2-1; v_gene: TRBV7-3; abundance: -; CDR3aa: CASSPGTGDEQFF; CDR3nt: TGTGCCAGCAGCCCGGGGACAGGGGATGAGCAGTTCTTC
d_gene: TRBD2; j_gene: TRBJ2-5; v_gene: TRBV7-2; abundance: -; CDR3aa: CASSLRPGLAGQETQYF; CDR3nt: TGTGCCAGCAGCTTACGGCCCGGACTAGCGGGGCAAGAGACCCAGTACTTC
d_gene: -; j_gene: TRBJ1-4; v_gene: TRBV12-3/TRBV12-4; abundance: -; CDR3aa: CASSFGGNEKLFF; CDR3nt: TGTGCCAGCAGTTTCGGTGGGAATGAAAAACTGTTTTTT
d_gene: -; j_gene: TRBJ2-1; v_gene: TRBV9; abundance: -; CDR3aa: CASSAATTIASEQFF; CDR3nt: TGTGCCAGCAGCGCCGCTACTACCATAGCATCCGAGCAGTTCTTC
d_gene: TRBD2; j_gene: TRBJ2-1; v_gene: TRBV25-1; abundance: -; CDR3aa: CASSEEVSGRVVNEQFF; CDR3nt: TGTGCCAGCAGTGAAGAGGTTAGCGGGAGGGTGGTCAATGAGCAGTTCTTC
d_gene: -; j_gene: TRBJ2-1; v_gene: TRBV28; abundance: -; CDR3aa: CASSLAPDYRNEQFF; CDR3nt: TGTGCCAGCAGTTTAGCCCCTGACTACCGCAATGAGCAGTTCTTC
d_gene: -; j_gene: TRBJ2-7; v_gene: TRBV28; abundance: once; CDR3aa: CASSLNVVPYEQYF; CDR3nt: TGTGCCAGCAGTTTAAACGTCGTACCCTACGAGCAGTACTTC
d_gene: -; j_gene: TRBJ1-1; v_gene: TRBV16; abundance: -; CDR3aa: CASSRQGNTEAFF; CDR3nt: TGTGCCAGCAGCCGGCAGGGGAACACTGAAGCTTTCTTT
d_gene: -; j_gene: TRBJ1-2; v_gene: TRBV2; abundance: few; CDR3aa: CATTDRSYGYTF; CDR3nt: TGTGCCACTACGGACAGATCCTATGGCTACACCTTC
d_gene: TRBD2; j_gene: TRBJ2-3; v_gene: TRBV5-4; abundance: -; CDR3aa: CASSSSGGASDTQYF; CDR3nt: TGTGCCAGCAGCTCCAGCGGGGGGGCCTCAGATACGCAGTATTTT
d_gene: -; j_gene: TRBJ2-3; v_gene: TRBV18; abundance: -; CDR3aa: CASSLISGTDTQYF; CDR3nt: TGTGCCAGCTCACTCATCTCGGGTACAGATACGCAGTATTTT
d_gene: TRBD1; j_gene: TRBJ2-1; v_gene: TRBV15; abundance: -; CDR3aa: CATSRDQGGAYNEQFF; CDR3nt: TGTGCCACCAGCAGAGATCAAGGGGGCGCATACAATGAGCAGTTCTTC
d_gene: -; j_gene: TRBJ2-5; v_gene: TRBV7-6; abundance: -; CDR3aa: CASSSRDSFRPTQYF; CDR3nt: TGTGCCAGCAGCAGCCGGGACTCCTTTCGACCCACCCAGTACTTC